This T cell receptor (beta chain) stems from a study of cytomegalovirus exposure and HLA in healthy donors. Study-level results: According to the study, roughly 160 TCR beta chains were cytomegalovirus-associated.

The PCR contained 60 Vbeta and 13 Jbeta primers. Assay: immunoSEQ multiplex PCR; the TCRdb copy retains only in-frame clones and omits some. The repertoire includes 150,000 to 200,000 clones, over 60% of them detected once, and just under 1% sits in the top ten. A word on this clone: Its target is not known.

This CDR3 is built from 15 residues. Germline values: CDR1 MNHNS, CDR2 SASEGT. Deletions cut 4 bases from V and 7 bases from J, with 16 bases between. The sequence came from a woman aged 45-65 years in good health and CMV-seropositive. The rearrangement joins TRBV6-1 to TRBJ1-4, with D possibly being TRBD1 (5 bases). The sequenced sample was PBMCs. The CDR3 DNA sequence: TGTGCCAGCAGTGTAGCGTCCCGCGGGGGTGAAAAACTGTTTTTT. Its protein product is CASSVASRGGEKLFF.